Below are 23 T cell receptor beta chains sequenced from a single sample in a study of blood T cell repertoires in COVID-19. The repertoire was sequenced with immunoSEQ multiplex PCR; TCRdb's copy has only in-frame clones and lacks some. The table lists 300,000 to 350,000 clones, nearly 90% of them singletons. The specimen sequenced was PBMCs or T cells enriched from blood (not recorded which). The receptors were sampled from a woman younger than 35 with acute COVID-19.

The chain carries TRBV5-1 and TRBJ2-1; 8 nucleotides align to TRBD2. Trimming cost V 4 bases and J 8 bases; bases outside gene matches: 14. Per germline, CDR1 SGHRS and CDR2 YFSETQ. This CDR3 has 16 residues. For the CDR3, the DNA is TGCGCCAGCAGCGCCACCGGGACTAGGTCATTCGATGAGCAGTTCTTC. Translated: CASSATGTRSFDEQFF. The variable domain in full, completed from reference TRBV5-1 and TRBJ2-1, reads KAGVTQTPRYLIKTRGQQVTLSCSPISGHRSVSWYQQTPGQGLQFLFEYFSETQRNKGNFPGRFSGRQFSNSRSEMNVSTLELGDSALYLCASSATGTRSFDEQFFGPGTRLTVL.

Written as DNA, the CDR3 is TGTGCCAGCCCCATAGGCCTTCTAGCGGTAATTTCCTACGAGCAGTACTTC. Translating gives CASPIGLLAVISYEQYF. This chain uses TRBV19 with TRBJ2-7; 7 positions match TRBD2. Germline V gives CDR1 LNHDA, CDR2 SQIVND (reference sequence). Trimming removed 9 bases from V and 1 base from J; junction bases left unmatched: 18. The CDR3 is made up of 17 amino acids.

The chain employs TRBV3-1 (or the pseudogene TRBV3-2) and TRBJ1-2; 7 bases agree with TRBD1. Unmatched junction bases numbered 12, after V lost 4 bases and J lost 4 bases. The CDR3 loop spans 16 amino acids. The germline V gene has CDR1 LGHDT and CDR2 YNNKEL (reference sequence). The CDR3 protein is CASSLGTVQISYGYTF. The CDR3 DNA reads TGTGCCAGCAGCCTAGGGACAGTTCAGATATCCTATGGCTACACCTTC.

This chain links TRBV6-1 with TRBJ2-1, with 9 bases aligning to TRBD1. V lost 0 bases to trimming and J lost 8 bases; unmatched junction nucleotides: 8. The CDR3 extends over 16 amino acids. Germline loops: CDR1 MNHNS, CDR2 SASEGT. CDR3 sequence reads: CASSEAPGQGSYEQFF. CDR3 DNA sequence: TGTGCCAGCAGTGAAGCGCCGGGACAGGGCTCGTATGAGCAGTTCTTC.

This rearrangement joins TRBV7-9 to TRBJ1-5, with 9 bases identical to TRBD1. The J segment lost 5 bases and the V segment lost 4 bases, leaving 6 bases of the junction unmatched. Germline V lookup: CDR1 SEHNR, CDR2 FQNEAQ (reference sequence). This CDR3 comprises 15 residues. The chain's CDR3 is CASSYAGQGHQPQHF. DNA for the CDR3: TGTGCCAGCAGCTATGCGGGACAGGGCCATCAGCCCCAGCATTTT.

The chain links TRBV7-3 to TRBJ2-1; a weak D match, TRBD2 (6 bases). V lost 5 bases, J lost 8 bases, and 10 bases lay in between. CDR1 SGHTA and CDR2 FQGTGA come from the germline V gene. This CDR3 contains 12 residues. The CDR3 spells CASSPTSHEQFF. Written as DNA, the CDR3 is TGTGCCAGCAGCCCGACTAGTCATGAGCAGTTCTTC.

The J gene is TRBJ2-1, the V gene TRBV30; 11 positions agree with TRBD1. The V segment lost 2 bases and the J segment 7 bases; nucleotides outside the gene matches: 7. CDR1 is GTSNPN and CDR2 is SVGIG in the germline V gene (reference sequence). CDR3 length: 15 residues. The CDR3 DNA is TGTGCCTGGAGTCCGGGACAGGGGGGCCTTAATGAGCAGTTCTTC. Its translation is CAWSPGQGGLNEQFF.

V usage is TRBV7-9 and J usage is TRBJ1-5, with a weak D call TRBD1 (6 bases). Between the trimmed V and J ends, which lost 5 bases and 6 bases, there was a span of 14 bases. This CDR3 is built from 14 residues. Germline-derived CDR1 and CDR2 are SEHNR and FQNEAQ (reference sequence). CDR3 residues: CASSITGSGQPQHF. CDR3 nucleotide sequence: TGTGCCAGCAGCATCACAGGGTCGGGTCAGCCCCAGCATTTT.

This chain connects TRBV28 to TRBJ1-4; TRBD1 aligns across 8 bases. The J segment lost 8 bases and the V segment lost 3 bases, leaving 2 bases of the junction unmatched. Germline CDR1 reads MDHEN; CDR2 reads SYDVKM. The CDR3 is 13 amino acids. CDR3: CASSFRTGEKLFF. The DNA of the CDR3 is TGTGCCAGCAGTTTTCGGACAGGGGAAAAACTGTTTTTT.

The chain couples TRBV11-2 to TRBJ2-1; 8 positions agree with TRBD2. The CDR3 consists of 15 residues. Germline CDR1 SGHAT, CDR2 FQNNGV. The junction had 4 bases not matched to a gene; V was cut back by 5 bases and J by 1 base. The CDR3 DNA sequence: TGTGCCAGCAGCACCGGACTAGCATCCTACAATGAGCAGTTCTTC. Amino acid sequence: CASSTGLASYNEQFF.

About this clone itself: Germline is not matched at one junction end, which may reflect a read error. This chain links TRBV7-9 with TRBJ1-2; a possible D gene is TRBD1 (5 bases). Germline assignment: CDR1 SEHNR and CDR2 FQNEAQ (reference sequence). The CDR3 has 13 amino acids. This chain's CDR3 is CASSVAAGNGYTF. In nucleotides, the CDR3 is TGTGCCAGCAGCGTAGCGGCAGGGAATGGCTACACCTTC.

This rearrangement joins TRBV7-6 to TRBJ2-1; 15 bases match TRBD2. CDR1 and CDR2 (germline): SGHVS, FNYEAQ. Trimming cost V 5 bases and J 4 bases; bases outside gene matches: 9. This CDR3 has 18 amino acids. The DNA of the CDR3 is TGTGCCAGCAGCGCCGCGTTTGGACTAGCGGGAGGGTACAATGAGCAGTTCTTC. It specifies CASSAAFGLAGGYNEQFF.

The chain uses TRBV7-9 and TRBJ1-5, with D perhaps TRBD1 (6 bases). Germline CDR1 and CDR2: SEHNR and FQNEAQ (reference sequence). The ends were cut back, 5 bases at V and 5 bases at J, with 25 bases in the middle. The length of the CDR3 is 18 residues. CDR3 DNA sequence: TGTGCCAGCAGCAGAGGGGGTGGGGCAAACAGGGCTTATCAGCCCCAGCATTTT. Protein product: CASSRGGGANRAYQPQHF.

The rearrangement links TRBV27 to TRBJ1-4, with 8 bases lining up with TRBD1. J was trimmed by 8 bases and V by 3 bases; bases with no gene match: 8. Germline CDR1 reads MNHEY; CDR2 reads SMNVEV (reference sequence). The CDR3 is 15 amino acids. The CDR3 protein is CASSFPGTGEEKLFF. CDR3 coding DNA: TGTGCCAGCAGTTTCCCGGGGACAGGTGAAGAAAAACTGTTTTTT.

The chain links TRBV21-1 to TRBJ1-3; TRBD1 was called by the table and not checked on the DNA. TRBV21-1 corresponds to a pseudogene. The CDR3 contains 15 residues. CDR3 region: CASSLRGGFGNTIYF. CDR3 nucleotides: TGTGCCAGCAGCCTACGAGGGGGCTTTGGAAACACCATATATTTT.

V and J are TRBV6-5 and TRBJ1-2; D is unclear. Trimming removed 6 bases from V and 9 bases from J, with 17 bases in between. Germline V gene lookup returns CDR1 MNHEY and CDR2 SVGAGI. The CDR3 runs 13 residues. CDR3 sequence: CASRRPIPSRYTF. CDR3 DNA sequence: TGTGCCAGCAGAAGACCGATCCCTAGTCGCTACACCTTC.

This sequence joins TRBV11-3 and TRBJ1-3; D gene uncertain. Germline V gene sequence: CDR1 SGHNT, CDR2 YENEEA. This CDR3 region has 15 residues. Trimming pared 5 bases from V and 4 bases from J, leaving 15 bases between. The CDR3 protein is CASSPTSAEGNTIYF. The CDR3 bases are TGTGCCAGCAGCCCCACCTCTGCGGAAGGAAACACCATATATTTT.

J is TRBJ2-1 and V is TRBV20-1; TRBD2 matches 11 bases. Germline V gene sequence: CDR1 DFQATT, CDR2 SNEGSKA (reference sequence). The trim removed 3 bases at V and 6 bases at J, leaving 4 bases unmatched. The CDR3 length is 14 residues. The CDR3: CSASLTSGINEQFF. CDR3 in DNA: TGCAGTGCTAGTTTGACTAGCGGGATCAATGAGCAGTTCTTC.

The chain employs TRBV6-5 and TRBJ2-5, with D hard to call. The CDR3 covers 15 residues. V lost 5 bases and J lost 0, with 13 bases in between. In germline, CDR1 is MNHEY, CDR2 SVGAGI. CDR3 region: CASSPEAVYQETQYF. CDR3 bases: TGTGCCAGCAGTCCCGAAGCCGTGTACCAAGAGACCCAGTACTTC.

The chain couples TRBV7-8 to TRBJ2-1; 11 bases are shared with TRBD2. Germline CDR1 reads SGHVS; CDR2 reads FQNEAQ. The CDR3 extends over 18 amino acids. The ends lost 0 bases at V and 0 bases at J; junction bases unmatched: 4. The CDR3 spells CASSLARLAGYSYNEQFF. The CDR3 DNA reads TGTGCCAGCAGCTTAGCTCGACTAGCGGGATACTCCTACAATGAGCAGTTCTTC.

This rearrangement joins TRBV7-3 to TRBJ2-5; TRBD2 might be the D (6 bases). Trimming took 3 bases from V and 5 from J, leaving 16 bases between them. From germline, CDR1 is SGHTA and CDR2 FQGTGA. The CDR3 spans 15 residues. CDR3 sequence reads: CASSFGSTAGETQYF. CDR3 nucleotide sequence: TGTGCCAGCAGCTTCGGGTCGACCGCGGGGGAGACCCAGTACTTC.

The chain couples TRBV28 to TRBJ1-2; D is unclear. The germline V gene has CDR1 MDHEN and CDR2 SYDVKM. The V end lost 6 bases, the J end lost 2 bases, and 16 bases lay between the germline ends. The CDR3 totals 15 residues. The CDR3 protein is CASSLLTGINYGYTF. The CDR3 region has the DNA TGTGCCAGCAGCCTCTTGACCGGGATCAACTATGGCTACACCTTC.

V gene TRBV19 combines with J gene TRBJ2-1; 9 bases are a match to TRBD1. V dropped 7 bases and J dropped 3; count of bases not matched to a gene: 7. In germline, CDR1 is LNHDA, CDR2 SQIVND (reference sequence). CDR3 length: 15 amino acids. The CDR3 protein is CASMGQGWGYNEQFF. Here the CDR3 DNA reads TGTGCCAGTATGGGACAGGGATGGGGCTACAATGAGCAGTTCTTC.